In this sample, the clone carrying this T cell receptor (beta chain) turned up many times. The data belong to a study of Graves' ophthalmopathy and Graves' hyperthyroidism. As for the study in general: The collection of peripheral blood took place at initial diagnosis, before any treatment.

Amplified TCR beta CDR3 regions were obtained using RNA transcripts as template. Following a first-round RT-PCR that used HTBI primers, a second-round multiplex PCR was carried out. TCRdb ran MiXCR on the multiplex PCR reads and lists one entry per CDR3 protein. The sample yields 200,000 to 250,000 distinct CDR3 sequences, approximately 21% seen once. Trimming took 10 bases from V and 0 from J; bases not matched to a gene: 3. The CDR3 covers 14 residues. Germline assignment: CDR1 LNHDA and CDR2 SQIVND (reference sequence). Exclusion criteria comprised other autoimmune diseases, uncontrolled infections, pregnancy or lactation in patients.

The chain recombines TRBV19 with TRBJ1-3, with 10 bases identical to TRBD1. The clonotype was recovered from a woman aged 45-65 years with Graves' ophthalmopathy. Sequencing input: peripheral blood. The CDR3 DNA sequence: TGTGCCACACGGACAGGGGGCTCTGGAAACACCATATATTTT. Translation gives CATRTGGSGNTIYF.